The next 22 T cell receptor beta chains were all read from a single sample in a study of STAT5B mutations in CD4+ large granular lymphocyte leukemia. Only in-frame clones appear in the TCRdb table, and some are missing; sequencing was by immunoSEQ multiplex PCR. The sample consists of about 38,000 clones, more than 60% of them appearing once. Sequencing used CD4+ T cells from blood buffy coats. Receptors were obtained from a human donor in good health.

This clone appeared once. The rearrangement uses TRBV9 and TRBJ1-4; 7 bases agree with TRBD1. Germline V lookup: CDR1 SGDLS, CDR2 YYNGEE. The junction had 11 bases not matched to a gene; V was cut back by 4 bases and J by 8 bases. The CDR3 covers 15 residues. CDR3 in amino acids: CASSPPQGREEKLFF. The CDR3 DNA reads TGTGCCAGCAGCCCCCCACAGGGGCGGGAAGAAAAACTGTTTTTT.

The CDR3 here is CASSLRSGFVGWDEQFF. The DNA of the CDR3 is TGTGCCAGCAGCTTACGGTCCGGGTTCGTTGGGTGGGATGAGCAGTTCTTC. The V and J genes are TRBV7-7 and TRBJ2-1; D gene unclear. Trimming pared 2 bases from V and 8 bases from J, leaving 22 bases between. CDR3 length equals 17 residues. Per the germline V gene, CDR1 is SSHAT and CDR2 is FNYEAQ (reference sequence).

The chain links TRBV18 to TRBJ2-7; 8 nucleotides align to TRBD1. This CDR3 region has 18 residues. V lost 0 bases and J lost 0; bases outside the gene matches: 10. Germline V gives CDR1 KGHSH, CDR2 LQKENI. CDR3 nucleotide sequence: TGTGCCAGCTCACCACCGGGTGGGACAGGTCAGGGCTCCTACGAGCAGTACTTC. Its protein is CASSPPGGTGQGSYEQYF.

This chain joins TRBV5-1 and TRBJ2-5; D may be TRBD1 (6 bases). CDR1 SGHRS and CDR2 YFSETQ come from the germline V gene. The CDR3 has 17 residues. V shed 4 bases and J shed 5 bases, with 24 bases lying between them. Written as DNA, the CDR3 is TGCGCCAGCAGCCCCCAGCCGACAGGTTCGAGGGGGGAGACCCAGTACTTC. Encoded protein: CASSPQPTGSRGETQYF.

V gene TRBV7-2 combines with J gene TRBJ1-2; 8 bases are shared with TRBD1. V lost 0 bases and J lost 3; bases outside the gene matches: 6. Germline loops: CDR1 SGHTA, CDR2 FQGNSA. The CDR3 totals 16 residues. The CDR3 spells CASSLATGQGDYGYTF. CDR3 DNA sequence: TGTGCCAGCAGCTTAGCGACAGGACAGGGAGACTATGGCTACACCTTC.

The chain couples TRBV28 to TRBJ2-7; 14 bases line up with TRBD2. Per germline, CDR1 MDHEN and CDR2 SYDVKM. CDR3 length: 14 residues. With V trimmed by 6 bases and J by 4 bases, 2 bases remained unmatched. Here the CDR3 reads CASRGTSGSYEQYF. The CDR3 DNA reads as TGTGCCAGCAGGGGGACTAGCGGGAGTTACGAGCAGTACTTC.

The V call is TRBV7-2, the J call TRBJ1-2; D gene uncertain. The CDR3 runs to 15 residues. Per germline, CDR1 SGHTA and CDR2 FQGNSA. V was clipped by 1 base and J by 4 bases, with 13 bases between them. The CDR3 sequence is CASSLGGRLSYGYTF. DNA of the CDR3: TGTGCCAGCAGCTTAGGCGGCAGGCTTAGCTATGGCTACACCTTC.

This clone showed up just once. This chain links TRBV6-1 with TRBJ2-7; TRBD2 is a possible D gene (6 bases). V was shortened by 2 bases and J by 2 bases, with 13 bases between the two germline ends. Germline V CDR1 and CDR2: MNHNS, SASEGT. This CDR3 contains 15 residues. This CDR3 is CASSELRDNPYEQYF. CDR3 bases: TGTGCCAGCAGTGAATTGCGGGATAACCCCTACGAGCAGTACTTC.

This sequence joins TRBV20-1 and TRBJ2-7; D remains ambiguous. CDR1 and CDR2 from the germline V gene are DFQATT and SNEGSKA (reference sequence). The CDR3 spans 11 residues. V dropped 6 bases and J dropped 3 bases, with 9 bases sitting between them. Written as DNA, the CDR3 is TGCAGTGCCAAGACCGACTACGAGCAGTACTTC. Translated: CSAKTDYEQYF.

The chain carries TRBV7-9 and TRBJ2-7; no reliable D call. V lost 3 bases and J lost 6, with 12 bases in between. Germline V CDR1 and CDR2: SEHNR, FQNEAQ (reference sequence). This CDR3 is 13 amino acids long. The CDR3: CASSFGEFSEQYF. The CDR3 DNA sequence: TGTGCCAGCAGCTTCGGCGAGTTTTCCGAGCAGTACTTC. Supplemented by reference TRBV7-9 and TRBJ2-7, the full variable domain reads DTGVSQNPRHKITKRGQNVTFRCDPISEHNRLYWYRQTLGQGPEFLTYFQNEAQLEKSRLLSDRFSAERPKGSFSTLEIQRTEQGDSAMYLCASSFGEFSEQYFGPGTRLTVT.

DNA for the CDR3: TGCGCCAGCAGCTTGGACCCCGGACGGTCCTACGAGCAGTACTTC. Its translation: CASSLDPGRSYEQYF. The chain employs TRBV5-1 and TRBJ2-7; D not certain. V lost 0 bases, J lost 1 base, and 11 bases lay in between. Germline assignment: CDR1 SGHRS and CDR2 YFSETQ. This CDR3 comprises 15 residues.

V and J are TRBV7-9 and TRBJ2-2; 10 bases agree with TRBD1. The ends lost 1 base at V and 5 bases at J; junction bases unmatched: 4. Germline-derived CDR1 and CDR2 are SEHNR and FQNEAQ (reference sequence). The CDR3 covers 16 residues. CDR3 sequence (DNA): TGTGCCAGCAGCTTAGAGACAGGGGGCTTGACCGGGGAGCTGTTTTTT. This codes for CASSLETGGLTGELFF.

The V call is TRBV7-8, the J call TRBJ2-1; TRBD2 matches 10 bases. Germline loops: CDR1 SGHVS, CDR2 FQNEAQ. V dropped 6 bases and J dropped 9; count of bases not matched to a gene: 11. The CDR3 length is 15 residues. CDR3 loop: CASRGGLAIPGEQFF. CDR3 in DNA: TGTGCCAGCAGGGGGGGACTAGCGATACCGGGTGAGCAGTTCTTC.

This clone was found a few times. The chain combines TRBV25-1 with TRBJ2-5; D possibly corresponds to TRBD1 (5 bases). Germline V gene data show CDR1 as MGHDK and CDR2 as SYGVNS. The V and J ends lost 4 bases and 9 bases respectively, with 15 bases between them. The CDR3 covers 13 residues. CDR3 DNA sequence: TGTGCCAGCAGTGTCGCTGCAAGGGGCGCCCAGTACTTC. Its protein is CASSVAARGAQYF.

This clone has just one count. The gene calls are TRBV27 and TRBJ2-7, with D unclear. Per the germline V gene, CDR1 is MNHEY and CDR2 is SMNVEV (reference sequence). This CDR3 has 13 residues. V shed 5 bases and J shed 2 bases, with 10 bases lying between them. CDR3 region: CASSRQPPYEQYF. The CDR3, as DNA: TGTGCCAGCAGTCGACAACCCCCCTACGAGCAGTACTTC.

The gene calls are TRBV4-1 and TRBJ2-7; 9 nucleotides agree with TRBD2. The V and J ends lost 2 bases and 3 bases, in that order; junction bases with no gene match: 11. The CDR3 loop spans 17 amino acids. Germline V gene data show CDR1 as MGHRA and CDR2 as YSYEKL. CDR3 residues: CASSQLTVLAGNYEQYF. For the CDR3, the DNA is TGCGCCAGCAGCCAACTGACGGTGCTAGCGGGGAACTACGAGCAGTACTTC.

This clone was counted between two and nine times. The rearrangement uses TRBV18 and TRBJ1-1; D not certain. V gave up 0 bases and J gave up 7 bases, with 12 bases separating them. Germline loops: CDR1 KGHSH, CDR2 LQKENI. The CDR3 spans 14 residues. The CDR3 bases are TGTGCCAGCTCACCACCTAATAAGGGAAATGAAGCTTTCTTT. This codes for CASSPPNKGNEAFF. Supplemented by reference TRBV18 and TRBJ1-1, the full variable domain reads NAGVMQNPRHLVRRRGQEARLRCSPMKGHSHVYWYRQLPEEGLKFMVYLQKENIIDESGMPKERFSAEFPKEGPSILRIQQVVRGDSAAYFCASSPPNKGNEAFFGQGTRLTVV.

V and J are TRBV6-4 and TRBJ2-2; D not certain. Germline values: CDR1 MRHNA, CDR2 SNTAGT. The germline V and J ends were trimmed by 5 bases and 1 base, with 8 bases remaining between them. This CDR3 comprises 14 residues. The CDR3 protein is CASSYQENTGELFF. In DNA, the CDR3 is TGTGCCAGCAGTTACCAGGAGAACACCGGGGAGCTGTTTTTT.

This clone was counted between two and nine times. CDR3 bases: TGTGCCAGCAGTGAAAGACTAGTTAACAATGAGCAGTTCTTC. Protein: CASSERLVNNEQFF. The V gene is TRBV25-1, the J gene TRBJ2-1, with D possibly being TRBD2 (6 bases). Deletions cut 2 bases from V and 5 bases from J, with 10 bases between. The V gene's germline CDR1 is MGHDK and CDR2 SYGVNS. CDR3 length equals 14 residues. Looking up the rest from reference TRBV25-1 and TRBJ2-1 gives the full variable domain: EADIYQTPRYLVIGTGKKITLECSQTMGHDKMYWYQQDPGMELHLIHYSYGVNSTEKGDLSSESTVSRIRTEHFPLTLESARPSHTSQYLCASSERLVNNEQFFGPGTRLTVL.

The chain carries TRBV5-4 and TRBJ2-3; D is tentatively TRBD1 or TRBD2 (5 bases each). The CDR3 sequence is 15 residues long. Trimming stripped 0 bases from V and 3 bases from J, with 11 bases between. The germline CDR1 and CDR2 sequences are SGHNT and YYREEE (reference sequence). The CDR3 DNA reads as TGTGCCAGCAGCTTGGACCCTGGGGGTACAGATACGCAGTATTTT. It yields the protein CASSLDPGGTDTQYF.

V gene TRBV5-4 combines with J gene TRBJ1-2; the match to TRBD1 covers 8 bases. The CDR3 runs to 15 residues. Germline CDR1 reads SGHNT; CDR2 reads YYREEE (reference sequence). With 2 bases clipped from V and 2 bases from J, the junction kept 5 bases outside the gene matches. The CDR3 bases are TGTGCCAGCAGCTTAGCAGGGGGCTCCAACTATGGCTACACCTTC. It translates to CASSLAGGSNYGYTF.

This chain connects TRBV5-6 to TRBJ2-7; possible D gene TRBD1, 6 bases. Trimming cost V 3 bases and J 2 bases, with 12 bases left between them. This CDR3 spans 14 amino acids. Germline V lookup: CDR1 SGHDT, CDR2 YYEEEE. CDR3 amino acids: CASSSPQGTYEQYF. In nucleotides, the CDR3 is TGTGCCAGCAGCTCCCCCCAGGGGACCTACGAGCAGTACTTC.